A single sample gave rise to the 3 T cell receptor beta chains below, sequenced in a study of shared T cell receptors in the human thymus. TCRdb's table, derived via immunoSEQ multiplex PCR, lists solely in-frame clones and lacks some. Among 55,000 to 75,000 clones listed, about 95% were seen once. The sample was thymocytes. The receptors derive from a human donor.

This chain links TRBV15 with TRBJ2-1; the D gene is possibly TRBD2 (6 bases). The germline CDR1 and CDR2 sequences are LNHNV and YYDKDF (reference sequence). The CDR3 totals 19 residues. Trimming shortened V by 0 bases and J by 2 bases, and 20 bases separated the two germline ends. The CDR3 protein is CATSRDRRVGAVAYNEQFF. DNA for the CDR3: TGTGCCACCAGCAGAGATCGGAGGGTGGGCGCTGTAGCCTACAATGAGCAGTTCTTC.

The CDR3 DNA reads as TGTGCCAGCAGCTTAGGACAGGGGGTCTGGGATACGCAGTATTTT. Its translation is CASSLGQGVWDTQYF. The chain has TRBV7-7 and TRBJ2-3, with 9 bases identical to TRBD1. The CDR3 length is 15 residues. CDR1 is SSHAT, CDR2 FNYEAQ, per germline (reference sequence). Trimming cost V 1 base and J 6 bases; bases outside gene matches: 5.

The chain couples TRBV11-2 to TRBJ2-3; 9 nucleotides line up with TRBD2. Germline V gene lookup returns CDR1 SGHAT and CDR2 FQNNGV. J was trimmed by 0 bases and V by 5 bases; bases with no gene match: 9. The CDR3 extends over 17 amino acids. CDR3 region: CASSDLAGLISTDTQYF. In DNA form, the CDR3 reads TGTGCCAGCAGCGACCTAGCGGGGCTTATTAGCACAGATACGCAGTATTTT.